The clone carrying this T cell receptor (beta chain) has just a few counts. This sample is drawn from a study of blood T cell repertoires in COVID-19. This CDR3 is 14 amino acids long. CDR1 and CDR2 (germline): LNHDA, SQIVND (reference sequence). Trimming cost V 4 bases and J 0 bases, with 6 bases left between them. The assay was immunoSEQ multiplex PCR, and TCRdb's table has in-frame clones only and misses some. Among around 160,000 clones listed, around 82% were seen once. This TCR came from a man aged 60 to 69 with active or convalescent COVID-19. The sequenced sample was peripheral blood. V is TRBV19 and J is TRBJ1-4; D gene uncertain. The CDR3 DNA follows: TGTGCCAGTAGTACATCAGCAACTAATGAAAAACTGTTTTTT. Translation: CASSTSATNEKLFF. Full variable domain (remainder filled in from reference TRBV19 and TRBJ1-4): DGGITQSPKYLFRKEGQNVTLSCEQNLNHDAMYWYRQDPGQGLRLIYYSQIVNDFQKGDIAEGYSVSREKKESFPLTVTSAQKNPTAFYLCASSTSATNEKLFFGSGTQLSVL.